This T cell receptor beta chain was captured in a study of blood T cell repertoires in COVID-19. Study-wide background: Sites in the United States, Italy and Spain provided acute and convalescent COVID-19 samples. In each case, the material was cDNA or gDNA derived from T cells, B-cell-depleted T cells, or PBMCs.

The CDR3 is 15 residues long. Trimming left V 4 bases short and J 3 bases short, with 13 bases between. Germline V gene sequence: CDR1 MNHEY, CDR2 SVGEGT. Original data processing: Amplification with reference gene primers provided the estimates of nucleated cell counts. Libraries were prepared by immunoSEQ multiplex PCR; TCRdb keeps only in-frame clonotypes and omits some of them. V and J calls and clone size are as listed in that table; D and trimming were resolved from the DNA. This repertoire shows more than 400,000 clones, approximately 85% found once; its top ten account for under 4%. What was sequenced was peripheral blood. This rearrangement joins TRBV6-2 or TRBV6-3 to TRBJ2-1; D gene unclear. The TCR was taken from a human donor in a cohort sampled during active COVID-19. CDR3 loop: CASSLRGPVYNEQFF. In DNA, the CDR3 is TGTGCCAGCAGTTTGAGAGGTCCCGTCTACAATGAGCAGTTCTTC.